Listed here is a single TCR beta chain. The data belong to a study of blood T cell repertoires in COVID-19. Turning to the study itself: Nucleic acid was either cDNA or gDNA, and it came from T cells, B-cell-depleted T cells, or PBMCs.

The table came from immunoSEQ multiplex PCR; TCRdb's copy has only in-frame clones and leaves some out. This table holds about 430,000 clones, 88% found once. Adults between roughly 18 and 89 years of age took part from fewer than 30 US areas. Germline V gene lookup returns CDR1 MRHNA and CDR2 SNTAGT. The CDR3 loop spans 15 amino acids. V shed 3 bases and J 7 bases; nucleotides not matched to a gene: 8. The origin of this receptor is a woman aged 18-30 years who had been exposed to COVID-19. V usage is TRBV6-4 and J usage is TRBJ2-7; TRBD1 matches 11 bases. Sequencing was performed on PBMCs or T cells enriched from blood (not recorded which). CDR3 sequence: CASSERTGGFGEQYF. DNA of the CDR3: TGTGCCAGCAGTGAGCGGACAGGGGGCTTTGGGGAGCAGTACTTC.